This T cell receptor beta chain was retrieved from a study of CD8+CD57+ T cells in acquired aplastic anemia. Whole-study findings and limits: Patients and controls shared 25 to 30 CD8+ CDR3 sequences, which appeared highly expressed in patients and within their immunodominant clones.

Germline V gene data show CDR1 as SGHAT and CDR2 as FQDESV (reference sequence). The CDR3 is made up of 13 amino acids. As regards this clonotype: Its target is unknown. A junction end diverges from the germline sequence, so it may reflect a read error.

For CDR3 and TCR beta VDJ profiling, genomic DNA was the template used. TCRdb fed the reads into MiXCR, producing one record per CDR3 protein. This table holds some 290,000 distinct CDR3 sequences, 45% to 65% found once. The sample comprised sorted CD4+, CD8+, or CD8+CD57+ T cells (not recorded which) from PBMCs. The receptor was isolated from a human donor with severe aplastic anemia or a healthy control (not recorded which). The chain combines TRBV11-1 with TRBJ2-7, with TRBD2 as a possible D gene (6 bases). This chain's CDR3 is CAGSPSDAYEQYF. The CDR3 DNA is TGTGCCGGCAGCCCTAGCGACGCTTACGAGCAGTACTTC.